The 3 T cell receptor beta chains in this list originate from one sample, sequenced in a study of shared clonotypes between healthy human individuals. Assay: immunoSEQ multiplex PCR; the TCRdb copy retains only in-frame clones and omits some. In the table there are some 2,000,000 clones, about 95% of which are singletons. Terminally differentiated effector memory CD45RA+ cells were excluded from the naive CD8 cells, which were CD45RO-negative and positively selected for CCR7. What was sequenced was naive CD8+ T cells sorted from blood. Receptors were obtained from a man younger than 35 in good health.

The V and J genes are TRBV9 and TRBJ2-7; possibly TRBD1 or TRBD2 for D (5 bases each). V was pared by 5 bases and J by 1 base, with 16 bases between. Germline CDR1 SGDLS, CDR2 YYNGEE. This CDR3 is 15 amino acids long. The CDR3 sequence is CASSHGDEGSYEQYF. CDR3 coding DNA: TGTGCCAGCAGTCATGGGGACGAGGGTTCCTACGAGCAGTACTTC.

CDR3 in amino acids: CASSLGREGSYEQYF. The CDR3 nucleotides are TGTGCCAGCAGCTTAGGTCGGGAAGGGAGCTACGAGCAGTACTTC. The V and J genes are TRBV11-2 and TRBJ2-7; D may be TRBD2 (5 bases). This CDR3 contains 15 residues. Germline V gene data show CDR1 as SGHAT and CDR2 as FQNNGV. V dropped 1 base and J dropped 3 bases, with 13 bases sitting between them.

V is TRBV4-3 and J is TRBJ2-3, with TRBD2 matching over 10 bases. CDR1 is LGHNA, CDR2 YSLEER, per germline. V was clipped by 4 bases and J by 0 bases; unmatched bases: 4. The CDR3 is 16 residues long. CDR3 nucleotide sequence: TGCGCCAGCAGCCTCAAACTAGCGGGAAGCACAGATACGCAGTATTTT. Its translation is CASSLKLAGSTDTQYF.